This T cell receptor (beta chain) was identified during a study of technical replicates of blood from a few donors. A note on this clone: Germline is not matched at one junction end, which may reflect a read error.

The germline gives CDR1 LNHNV, CDR2 YYDKDF (reference sequence). The CDR3 is made up of 15 amino acids. Sequencing used immunoSEQ multiplex PCR; TCRdb keeps in-frame clones, though not all of them. The sample carries some 77,000 clones, roughly 85% recorded once. The TCR comes from a human donor in good health. Some clones in this sample may be carry-over from other donors' samples. The specimen sequenced was PBMCs. This sequence joins TRBV15 and TRBJ2-7; TRBD2 aligns across 13 bases. The CDR3 coding sequence is TGTGCCACCAGCGGAGAGGGACTAGCGGGATACGAGCAGTACTTC. Protein sequence: CATSGEGLAGYEQYF.